This T cell receptor (beta chain) came from a study of cytomegalovirus exposure and HLA in healthy donors. Study-wide findings and caveats: In vitro testing confirmed a few CMV-associated chains as specific for CMV antigens.

Trimming at V came to 4 bases and at J to 2 bases, leaving 3 bases not matched to a gene. This CDR3 spans 13 amino acids. The germline gives CDR1 SQVTM, CDR2 ANQGSEA. Of note for this clone: Its target is not known.

PCR used 60 Vbeta primers and 13 Jbeta primers. Clones were read by immunoSEQ multiplex PCR, and TCRdb kept only the in-frame ones, dropping some. The data hold approximately 160,000 clones, with about 64% observed a single time. The genes are TRBV29-1 and TRBJ2-7; 9 nucleotides match TRBD2. The receptor comes from a woman between 25 and 40 years old in good health and CMV-seropositive. Sequenced material: PBMCs. The CDR3 region has the DNA TGCAGCGTTGTCAGCGGGGGGACCTACGAGCAGTACTTC. This gives the protein CSVVSGGTYEQYF.